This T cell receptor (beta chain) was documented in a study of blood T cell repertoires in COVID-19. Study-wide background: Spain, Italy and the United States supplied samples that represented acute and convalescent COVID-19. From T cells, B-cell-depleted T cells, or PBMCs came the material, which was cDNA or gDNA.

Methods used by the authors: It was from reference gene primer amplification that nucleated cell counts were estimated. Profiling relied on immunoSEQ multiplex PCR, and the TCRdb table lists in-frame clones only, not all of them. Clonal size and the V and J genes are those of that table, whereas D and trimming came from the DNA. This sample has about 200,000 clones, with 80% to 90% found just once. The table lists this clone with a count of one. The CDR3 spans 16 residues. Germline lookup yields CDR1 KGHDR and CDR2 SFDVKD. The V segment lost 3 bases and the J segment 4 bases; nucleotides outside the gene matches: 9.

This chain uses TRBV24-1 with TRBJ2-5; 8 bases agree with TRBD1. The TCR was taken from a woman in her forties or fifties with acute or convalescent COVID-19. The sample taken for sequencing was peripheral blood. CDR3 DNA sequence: TGTGCCACCAGTGATCCCGGGACAGGAGGCGGAGAGACCCAGTACTTC. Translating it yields CATSDPGTGGGETQYF.